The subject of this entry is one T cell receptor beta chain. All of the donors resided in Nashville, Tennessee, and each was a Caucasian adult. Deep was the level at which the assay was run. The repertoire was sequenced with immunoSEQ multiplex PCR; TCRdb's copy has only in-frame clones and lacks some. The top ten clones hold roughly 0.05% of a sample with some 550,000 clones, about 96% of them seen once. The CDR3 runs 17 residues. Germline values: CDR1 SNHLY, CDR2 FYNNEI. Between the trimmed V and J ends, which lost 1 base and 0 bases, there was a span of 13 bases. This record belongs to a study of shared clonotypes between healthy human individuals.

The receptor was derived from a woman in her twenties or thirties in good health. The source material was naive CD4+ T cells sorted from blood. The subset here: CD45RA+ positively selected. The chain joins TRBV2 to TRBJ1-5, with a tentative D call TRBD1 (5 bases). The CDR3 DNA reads TGTGCCAGCAGTGAAGTTCAGGGCTCATATAGCAATCAGCCCCAGCATTTT. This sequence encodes CASSEVQGSYSNQPQHF.